Below are 10 T cell receptor beta chains sequenced from a single sample in a study of blood T cell repertoires in COVID-19. Libraries were prepared by immunoSEQ multiplex PCR; TCRdb keeps only in-frame clonotypes and omits some of them. Of around 370,000 clones listed, 91% are singletons. Sequencing used peripheral blood. The receptors stem from a young woman who had recovered from COVID-19.

V gene TRBV2 combines with J gene TRBJ1-1; 9 bases fit TRBD1. The germline CDR1 and CDR2 sequences are SNHLY and FYNNEI. Trimming at V came to 6 bases and at J to 0 bases, leaving 8 bases not matched to a gene. The CDR3 is 16 residues long. CDR3 DNA: TGTGCCAGCAGACGCGTTGGACAGGGGCTGAACACTGAAGCTTTCTTT. Protein: CASRRVGQGLNTEAFF.

This sequence joins TRBV30 and TRBJ2-5; maybe TRBD2 (6 bases). With 0 bases removed from V and 5 bases from J, the gap between germline ends came to 10 bases. CDR1 is GTSNPN and CDR2 is SVGIG in the germline V gene (reference sequence). The CDR3 has 13 residues. CDR3 sequence (DNA): TGTGCCTGGAGTGTCCGGGAGTGGGAGACCCAGTACTTC. It encodes CAWSVREWETQYF.

The chain combines TRBV6-5 with TRBJ1-1; no firm D call. The V gene lost 0 bases and the J gene lost 8 bases, with 16 bases spanning the gap. The CDR3 sequence is 15 residues long. Looked up from germline, CDR1 is MNHEY and CDR2 is SVGAGI. CDR3 coding DNA: TGTGCCAGCAGTTACTCGCGGATCCTGAGTCCAGAAGCTTTCTTT. It codes for CASSYSRILSPEAFF.

The chain recombines TRBV11-3 with TRBJ2-3; no clear D gene. V gave up 5 bases and J gave up 4 bases, with 10 bases separating them. Germline lookup yields CDR1 SGHNT and CDR2 YENEEA. This CDR3 comprises 13 residues. The CDR3 sequence: CASSLIRADTQYF. CDR3 coding DNA: TGTGCCAGCAGCCTCATCCGGGCAGATACGCAGTATTTT. The full variable domain, completed using reference TRBV11-3 and TRBJ2-3, is EAGVVQSPRYKIIEKKQPVAFWCNPISGHNTLYWYLQNLGQGPELLIRYENEEAVDDSQLPKDRFSAERLKGVDSTLKIQPAELGDSAVYLCASSLIRADTQYFGPGTRLTVL.

The rearrangement uses TRBV6-5 and TRBJ2-1; possibly TRBD2 for D (6 bases). V was cut by 4 bases and J by 13 bases, with 14 bases left in between. Germline V lookup: CDR1 MNHEY, CDR2 SVGAGI. The length of the CDR3 is 12 residues. The CDR3 spells CASSSPGDPQFF. CDR3 DNA: TGTGCCAGCAGTTCACCGGGAGATCCACAGTTCTTC.

The V gene is TRBV7-2, the J gene TRBJ2-1; 9 nucleotides line up with TRBD2. This CDR3 has 16 residues. The ends lost 1 base at V and 9 bases at J; junction bases unmatched: 10. Per germline, CDR1 SGHTA and CDR2 FQGNSA. CDR3 amino acids: CASSLVGGRAVREQFF. The DNA of the CDR3 is TGTGCCAGCAGCTTAGTCGGCGGGAGGGCCGTTCGTGAGCAGTTCTTC.

The chain employs TRBV6-6 and TRBJ2-7; the match to TRBD1 covers 7 bases. CDR3 length: 12 residues. V shed 6 bases, J shed 2 bases, and the junction held 1 base outside the gene matches. Germline V gene data show CDR1 as MNHNY and CDR2 as SVGAGI (reference sequence). This CDR3 reads CASSGTAYEQYV. The CDR3 region has the DNA TGTGCCAGCAGCGGGACAGCCTACGAGCAGTACGTC.

J is TRBJ1-2 and V is TRBV4-3; a possible D gene is TRBD1 (6 bases). CDR1 and CDR2 from the germline V gene are LGHNA and YSLEER. This CDR3 has 15 amino acids. The V and J ends lost 5 bases and 0 bases respectively, with 13 bases between them. CDR3 region: CASSDGTLANYGYTF. The DNA of the CDR3 is TGCGCCAGCAGCGACGGGACACTAGCTAACTATGGCTACACCTTC.

V usage is TRBV27 and J usage is TRBJ2-7, with D unclear. Trimming cost V 2 bases and J 0 bases, with 11 bases left between them. Per the germline V gene, CDR1 is MNHEY and CDR2 is SMNVEV (reference sequence). The CDR3 spans 15 residues. The CDR3, as DNA: TGTGCCAGCAGTTTAAGCTACCGTTCCTCCTACGAGCAGTACGTC. Its protein product is CASSLSYRSSYEQYV.

This clone was detected only once. The chain couples TRBV11-2 to TRBJ2-1, with TRBD2 matching 9 bases. V was pared by 6 bases and J by 2 bases, with 14 bases of the junction left unmatched. CDR1 SGHAT and CDR2 FQNNGV come from the germline V gene. This CDR3 is 18 amino acids long. The CDR3, as DNA: TGTGCCAGCAGTGGACTAGCGAGCAGCCACAACACCTACAATGAGCAGTTCTTC. It codes for CASSGLASSHNTYNEQFF. Together with reference TRBV11-2 and TRBJ2-1, the CDR3 gives the full variable domain: EAGVAQSPRYKIIEKRQSVAFWCNPISGHATLYWYQQILGQGPKLLIQFQNNGVVDDSQLPKDRFSAERLKGVDSTLKIQPAKLEDSAVYLCASSGLASSHNTYNEQFFGPGTRLTVL.